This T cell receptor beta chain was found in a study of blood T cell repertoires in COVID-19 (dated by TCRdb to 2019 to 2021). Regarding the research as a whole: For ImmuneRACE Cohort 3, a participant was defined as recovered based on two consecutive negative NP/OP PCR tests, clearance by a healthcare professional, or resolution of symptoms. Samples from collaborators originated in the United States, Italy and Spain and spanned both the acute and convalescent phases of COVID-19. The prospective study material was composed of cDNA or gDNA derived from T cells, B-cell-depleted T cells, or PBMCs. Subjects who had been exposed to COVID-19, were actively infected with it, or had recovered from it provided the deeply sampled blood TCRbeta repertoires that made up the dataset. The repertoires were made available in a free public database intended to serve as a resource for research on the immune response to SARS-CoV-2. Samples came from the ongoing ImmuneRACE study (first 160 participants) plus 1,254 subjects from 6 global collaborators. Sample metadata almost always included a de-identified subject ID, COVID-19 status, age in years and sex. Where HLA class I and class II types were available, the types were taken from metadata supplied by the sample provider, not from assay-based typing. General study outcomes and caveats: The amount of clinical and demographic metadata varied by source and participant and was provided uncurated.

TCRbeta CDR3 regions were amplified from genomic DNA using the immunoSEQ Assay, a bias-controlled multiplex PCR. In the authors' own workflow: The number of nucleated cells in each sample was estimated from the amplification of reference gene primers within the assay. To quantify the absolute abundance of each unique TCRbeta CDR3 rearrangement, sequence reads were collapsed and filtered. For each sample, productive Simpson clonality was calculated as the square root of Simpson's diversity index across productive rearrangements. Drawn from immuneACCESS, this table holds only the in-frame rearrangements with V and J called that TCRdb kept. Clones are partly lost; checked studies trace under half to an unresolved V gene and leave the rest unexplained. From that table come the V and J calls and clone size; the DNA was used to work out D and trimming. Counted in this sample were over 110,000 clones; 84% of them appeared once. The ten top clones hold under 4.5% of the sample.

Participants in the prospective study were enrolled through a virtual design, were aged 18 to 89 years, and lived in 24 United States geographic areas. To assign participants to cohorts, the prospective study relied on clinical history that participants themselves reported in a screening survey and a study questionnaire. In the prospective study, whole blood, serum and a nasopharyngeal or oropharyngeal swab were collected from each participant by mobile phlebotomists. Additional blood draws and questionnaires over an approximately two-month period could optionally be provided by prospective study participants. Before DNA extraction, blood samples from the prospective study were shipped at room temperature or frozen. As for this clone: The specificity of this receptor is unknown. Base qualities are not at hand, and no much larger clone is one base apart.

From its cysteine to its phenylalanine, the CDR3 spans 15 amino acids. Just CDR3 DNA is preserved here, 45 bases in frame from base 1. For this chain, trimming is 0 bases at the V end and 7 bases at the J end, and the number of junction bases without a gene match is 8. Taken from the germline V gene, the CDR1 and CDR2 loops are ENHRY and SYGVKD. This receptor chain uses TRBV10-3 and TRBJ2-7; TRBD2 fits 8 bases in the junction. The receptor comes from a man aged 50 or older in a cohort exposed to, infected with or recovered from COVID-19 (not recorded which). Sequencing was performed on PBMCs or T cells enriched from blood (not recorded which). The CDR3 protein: CAISESTQRGGEQYF. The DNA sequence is TGTGCCATCAGTGAGTCGACACAGCGCGGGGGGGAGCAGTACTTC.